In its sample, the clone carrying this T cell receptor beta chain was seen once. The source of the sample is a study of blood T cell repertoires in COVID-19. Data came from immunoSEQ multiplex PCR; TCRdb stores just in-frame clones and leaves some out. The sample shows some 290,000 clones, about 90% of them seen only once. Germline V lookup: CDR1 MNHEY, CDR2 SVGAGI. The V and J ends lost 7 bases and 6 bases respectively, with 15 bases between them. This CDR3 comprises 13 residues. The rearrangement links TRBV6-5 to TRBJ1-2, with D possibly matching TRBD1 (5 bases). The clonotype comes from a woman aged 25-40 years with COVID-19, enrolled during active disease. The material sequenced was peripheral blood. CDR3 loop: CASTPTAVNGYTF. DNA of the CDR3: TGTGCCAGCACTCCGACAGCAGTTAATGGCTACACCTTC.